A selection of T cell receptor beta chains follows, all from one sample in a study of T-cell memory formation after mild COVID-19. MiXCR was run by TCRdb on the 5' RACE reads, yielding one entry per CDR3 protein. The table records roughly 400,000 distinct CDR3 sequences, more than 15% of them present only once. Material: PBMCs or a T cell subset sorted from them (not recorded which). The receptors shown here come from a man younger than 35 who had mild COVID-19 (a few samples of this study predate the infection). Cell type and time point are not known. Each CDR3 is given with its conserved first and last residue. Fields, in order: V gene, D gene, J gene, clone size, CDR3 DNA, CDR3 protein. D genes are given only for firm matches. A row's size may be missing; if present it is once, few, many or a size class.

>TRBV20-1|.|TRBJ2-1|few
TGCAGTGCAAGGGACTACAATGAGCAGTTCTTC
CSARDYNEQFF
>TRBV5-1|TRBD2|TRBJ2-2|.
TGCGCCAGCAGCTTGAGCCTAGCGGACACCGGGGAGCTGTTTTTT
CASSLSLADTGELFF
>TRBV5-4|.|TRBJ2-6|few
TGTGCCAGCAGCGATGGGGCCAACGTCCTGACTTTC
CASSDGANVLTF
>TRBV6-5|.|TRBJ1-1|.
TGTGCCAGCAGTTGGAGAGTGAACACTGAAGCTTTCTTT
CASSWRVNTEAFF
>TRBV28|TRBD2|TRBJ2-3|.
TGTGCCAGCAGTAAAGCGGGGGCGGATACGCAGTATTTT
CASSKAGADTQYF
>TRBV5-6|.|TRBJ1-5|many
TGTGCCAGCAGCTTGGCCCCAGGGGCAGTAAGCAATCAGCCCCAGCATTTT
CASSLAPGAVSNQPQHF
>TRBV7-3|.|TRBJ2-6|.
TGTGCCAGCAGCCCCGGGACACCGAACTCTGGGGCCAACGTCCTGACTTTC
CASSPGTPNSGANVLTF
>TRBV7-2|.|TRBJ1-2|few
TGTGCCAGCAGCTTAGCCCTGACTGCGGGCTACACCTTC
CASSLALTAGYTF
>TRBV4-1|TRBD1|TRBJ2-1|.
TGCGCCAGCAGCCCGTCGGGACAGTACTACAATGAGCAGTTCTTC
CASSPSGQYYNEQFF
>TRBV5-1|.|TRBJ2-1|.
TGCGCCAGCAGTTATGACCGGGACGGCTACAATGAGCAGTTCTTC
CASSYDRDGYNEQFF
>TRBV7-6|.|TRBJ2-1|many
TGTGCCAGCAGCGTAAGCACAGGGCGCAATGAGCAGTTCTTC
CASSVSTGRNEQFF
>TRBV7-6|.|TRBJ2-2|few
TGTGCCAGCAGCTTGGAAGTGGGGGCGACCGGGGAGCTGTTTTTT
CASSLEVGATGELFF
>TRBV12-3/TRBV12-4|.|TRBJ2-5|many
TGTGCCAGCAGTTTAGAGGGTAGCACGGAGACCCAGTACTTC
CASSLEGSTETQYF
>TRBV20-1|.|TRBJ2-3|few
TGCAGTGGTGTCTTAGGACGTGATACGCAGTATTTT
CSGVLGRDTQYF
>TRBV7-9|.|TRBJ1-1|.
TGTGCCAGCAGCCCCTCGCGGGGGGACTTGAACACTGAAGCTTTCTTT
CASSPSRGDLNTEAFF
>TRBV7-2|.|TRBJ2-7|.
TGTGCCAGCAGCCCAAGCCGGGGGACCTACGAGCAGTACTTC
CASSPSRGTYEQYF
>TRBV5-1|.|TRBJ2-5|.
TGCGCCAGCAGATCGGGCTGGGAAGAGACCCAGTACTTC
CASRSGWEETQYF
>TRBV6-5|.|TRBJ2-3|few
TGTGCCAGCAGTTACTTAGGTGTCACAGATACGCAGTATTTT
CASSYLGVTDTQYF
>TRBV19|.|TRBJ1-1|few
TGTGCCAGTAGTGGACGACAGGTACCGGAGGACACTGAAGCTTTCTTT
CASSGRQVPEDTEAFF
>TRBV24-1|.|TRBJ1-5|.
TGTGCCACCAGTGATCCCAAAAAAATTCAGCCCCAGCATTTT
CATSDPKKIQPQHF
>TRBV6-5|.|TRBJ1-5|.
TGTGCCAGCAGTTCCCACGGGGTTGGCAATCCGCCCCAGCATTTT
CASSSHGVGNPPQHF
>TRBV6-5|.|TRBJ2-7|.
TGTGCCAGCAGTGCCGGGGGACCCTACGAGCAGTACTTC
CASSAGGPYEQYF
>TRBV6-5|TRBD2|TRBJ2-6|.
TGTGCCAGCAGTTACCCCATGGGACTAGCGGGGGGGCAGCTAGGCCCCTCTGGGGCCAACGTCCTGACTTTC
CASSYPMGLAGGQLGPSGANVLTF
>TRBV7-9|.|TRBJ2-5|few
TGTGCCAGCATAGAGATTAGCAAAGAGACCCAGTACTTC
CASIEISKETQYF
>TRBV12-3/TRBV12-4|.|TRBJ1-3|few
TGTGCCAGCAGCGAACGTCAGGGGTCTTACACCATATATTTT
CASSERQGSYTIYF
>TRBV20-1|TRBD2|TRBJ2-3|few
TGCAGCACTAGCGGGCCCCCTCTCCCAGATACGCAGTATTTT
CSTSGPPLPDTQYF
>TRBV9|.|TRBJ1-1|few
TGTGCCAGCAGCGTAGTCGCCAGAAACACTGAAGCTTTCTTT
CASSVVARNTEAFF
>TRBV5-6|.|TRBJ1-5|few
TGTGCCAGCAGCCGGGGGAGGGATTCACAGCCCCAGCATTTT
CASSRGRDSQPQHF
>TRBV18|.|TRBJ2-1|.
TGTGCCAGCTCACCACCGATCGGTCGAAGGGACAATGAGCAGTTCTTC
CASSPPIGRRDNEQFF
>TRBV24-1|.|TRBJ1-3|.
TGTGCCACCCAGAAGGCCCCTGGAAACACCATATATTTT
CATQKAPGNTIYF
>TRBV7-9|TRBD1|TRBJ2-3|.
TGTGCCAGCAGCACGTGGGGGACAGGGACCAATACGCAGTATTTT
CASSTWGTGTNTQYF
>TRBV7-3|.|TRBJ2-1|many
TGTGCCAGCAGCTCCCCATTGTCCGATGAGCAGTTCTTC
CASSSPLSDEQFF
>TRBV7-8|TRBD1|TRBJ2-1|few
TGTGCCAGCAGCTACAGACAGGGTCAGGGGTACAATGAGCAGTTCTTC
CASSYRQGQGYNEQFF
>TRBV12-3/TRBV12-4|TRBD1|TRBJ2-1|few
TGTGCCAGCAGTTTCGCTCCACAGGGGTACTACAATGAGCAGTTCTTC
CASSFAPQGYYNEQFF
>TRBV30|.|TRBJ1-4|few
TGTGCCTGGAGTGTGGGGGTTGCGAATGAAAAACTGTTTTTT
CAWSVGVANEKLFF
>TRBV7-9|.|TRBJ1-1|.
TGTGCCAGCAGGGGGGGGCGGCAGTTGAACACTGAAGCTTTCTTT
CASRGGRQLNTEAFF
>TRBV7-2|.|TRBJ1-1|few
TGTGCCAGCAGCTCTGGTCCCGCGAGGAACACTGAAGCTTTCTTT
CASSSGPARNTEAFF
>TRBV20-1|TRBD2|TRBJ2-1|once
TGCAGTGCGCCGAGCGGGGGGCCATTCAATGAGCAGTTCTTC
CSAPSGGPFNEQFF
>TRBV4-1|.|TRBJ2-7|.
TGCGCCAGCAGCCAAGTACAGGCCCGGGACGAGCAGTACTTC
CASSQVQARDEQYF
>TRBV6-1|TRBD1|TRBJ1-1|.
TGTGCCAGCAGTGCGTTACAGGGGGCTGACACTGAAGCTTTCTTT
CASSALQGADTEAFF
>TRBV7-2|.|TRBJ1-1|few
TGTGCCAGCAGCTCGATTGGGACGGGGAACACTGAAGCTTTCTTT
CASSSIGTGNTEAFF
>TRBV3-1|.|TRBJ2-7|few
TGTGCCAGCAGCCAAGATGGGGGGCGGCCCTACGAGCAGTACTTC
CASSQDGGRPYEQYF
>TRBV9|TRBD2|TRBJ2-2|few
TGTGCCAGCAGCGTAGTAGCGGGCACCGGGGAGCTGTTTTTT
CASSVVAGTGELFF
>TRBV5-1|TRBD2|TRBJ2-1|.
TGCGCCAGCAGCTTGGGCCCGGGGGGTGTTAATGAGCAGTTCTTC
CASSLGPGGVNEQFF
>TRBV10-3|TRBD1|TRBJ2-2|few
TGTGCCATCAAGGGGGCACCCACCGGGGAGCTGTTTTTT
CAIKGAPTGELFF
>TRBV5-1|.|TRBJ2-3|.
TGCGCCAGCAGCCTGGGTCAGGGTGGGGTCGATACGCAGTATTTT
CASSLGQGGVDTQYF
>TRBV6-1|.|TRBJ2-7|few
TGTGCCAGCGGGACATGGGGATCATCCTACGAGCAGTACTTC
CASGTWGSSYEQYF
>TRBV29-1|TRBD1|TRBJ1-2|.
TGCAGCGGAGGGGACAGCTATGGCTACACCTTC
CSGGDSYGYTF
>TRBV9|.|TRBJ1-6|.
TGTGCCAGCAGCGTCCAAGTGGGTAATTCACCCCTCCACTTT
CASSVQVGNSPLHF
>TRBV7-2|.|TRBJ2-7|.
TGTGCCAGCAGCTTAGTTCTGGCCTCCTACGAGCAGTACTTC
CASSLVLASYEQYF
>TRBV7-3|TRBD2|TRBJ2-3|few
TGTGCCAGCAGCTTACCCCCCACTAGCGGGGGGCGGGGTACGCAGTATTTT
CASSLPPTSGGRGTQYF
>TRBV4-3|TRBD2|TRBJ2-5|many
TGCGCCAGCAGCCCAACCTATAGCGGGGGAGGAGAGACCCAGTACTTC
CASSPTYSGGGETQYF
>TRBV7-2|.|TRBJ2-2|few
TGTGCCAGCATCCCGACCGGGGAGCTGTTTTTT
CASIPTGELFF
>TRBV7-2|TRBD2|TRBJ2-3|many
TGTGCCAGCAGCTCTAGGACTAGTTCGGATACGCAGTATTTT
CASSSRTSSDTQYF
>TRBV5-4|.|TRBJ2-7|.
TGTGCCAGCAGCCCCCCCGGGCAGGCCTACGAGCAGTACTTC
CASSPPGQAYEQYF
>TRBV7-8|.|TRBJ1-2|.
TGTGCCAGCAGCTTAGCGGGGGACGGGGTGGACTATGGCTACACCTTC
CASSLAGDGVDYGYTF
>TRBV7-2|TRBD2|TRBJ2-5|.
TGTGCCAGCAGCTGGAGCGGGGGAACTTACCAAGAGACCCAGTACTTC
CASSWSGGTYQETQYF
>TRBV14|.|TRBJ2-1|.
TGTGCAAGCAGCCAAGTCCAGGGGAAGCGCAATGAGCAGTTCTTC
CASSQVQGKRNEQFF
>TRBV12-3/TRBV12-4|.|TRBJ2-3|.
TGTGCCAGCAGTTTAGCGCTTTGGGGGGCCGGGGCAGATACGCAGTATTTT
CASSLALWGAGADTQYF